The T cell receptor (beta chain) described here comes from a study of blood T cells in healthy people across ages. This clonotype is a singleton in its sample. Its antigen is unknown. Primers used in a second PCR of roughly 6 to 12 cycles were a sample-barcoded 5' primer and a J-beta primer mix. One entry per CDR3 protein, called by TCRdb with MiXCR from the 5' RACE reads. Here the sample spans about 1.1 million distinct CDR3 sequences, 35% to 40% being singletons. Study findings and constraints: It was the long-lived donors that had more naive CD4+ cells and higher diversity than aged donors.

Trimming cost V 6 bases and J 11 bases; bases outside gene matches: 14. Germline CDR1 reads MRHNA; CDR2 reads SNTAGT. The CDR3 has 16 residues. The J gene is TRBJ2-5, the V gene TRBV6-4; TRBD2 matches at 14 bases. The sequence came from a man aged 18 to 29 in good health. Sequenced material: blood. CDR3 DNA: TGTGCCAGCAGACCGACTAGCGGGGGGGCCTACAATGAGCAGTACTTC. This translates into CASRPTSGGAYNEQYF.